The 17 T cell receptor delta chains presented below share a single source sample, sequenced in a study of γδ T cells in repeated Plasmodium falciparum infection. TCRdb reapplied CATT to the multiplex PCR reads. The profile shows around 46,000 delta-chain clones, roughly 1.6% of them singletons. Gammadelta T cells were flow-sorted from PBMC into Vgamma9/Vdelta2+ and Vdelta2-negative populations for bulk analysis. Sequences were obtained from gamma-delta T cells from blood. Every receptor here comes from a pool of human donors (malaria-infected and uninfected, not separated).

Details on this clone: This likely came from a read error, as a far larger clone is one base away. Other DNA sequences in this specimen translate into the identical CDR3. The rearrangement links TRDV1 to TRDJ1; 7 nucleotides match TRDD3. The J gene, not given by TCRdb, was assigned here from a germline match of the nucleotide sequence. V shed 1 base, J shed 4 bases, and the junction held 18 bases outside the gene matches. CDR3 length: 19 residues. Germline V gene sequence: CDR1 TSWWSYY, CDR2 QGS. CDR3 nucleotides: TGTGCTCTTGGGGAACACAAGGCGGACTGGGGTGCTCGGGTCGATAAACTCATCTTT. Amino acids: CALGEHKADWGARVDKLIF.

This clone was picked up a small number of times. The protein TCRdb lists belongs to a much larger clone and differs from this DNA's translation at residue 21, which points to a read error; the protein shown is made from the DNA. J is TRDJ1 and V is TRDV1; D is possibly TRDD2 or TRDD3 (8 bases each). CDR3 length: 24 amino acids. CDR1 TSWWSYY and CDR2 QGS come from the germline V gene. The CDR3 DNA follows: TGTGCTCTTGGGGAACTAGCCGGGTCCTTCCTAAGAATGGGGGATCTTTCGTACACCGATAGACTCATCTTT. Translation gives CALGELAGSFLRMGDLSYTDRLIF.

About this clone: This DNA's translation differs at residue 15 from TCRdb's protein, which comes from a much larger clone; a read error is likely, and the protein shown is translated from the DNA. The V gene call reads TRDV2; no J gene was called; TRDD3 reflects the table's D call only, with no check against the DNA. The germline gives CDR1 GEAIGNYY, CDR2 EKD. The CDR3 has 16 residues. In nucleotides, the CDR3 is TGTGCCTGTGACCCACTGGGGGGCGATCACACCGATAAACTCACCTTT. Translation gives CACDPLGGDHTDKLTF.

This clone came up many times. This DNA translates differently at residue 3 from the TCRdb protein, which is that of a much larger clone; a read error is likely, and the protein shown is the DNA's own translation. DNA of the CDR3: TGTGCTATTGGGGAACCTCGTGGAATACTGGGGGATAATAGGACCGATAAACTCATCTTT. Translation: CAIGEPRGILGDNRTDKLIF. The chain is built from TRDV1 and TRDJ1, with 11 bases identical to TRDD3. The CDR3 totals 20 residues. CDR1 and CDR2 from the germline V gene are TSWWSYY and QGS.

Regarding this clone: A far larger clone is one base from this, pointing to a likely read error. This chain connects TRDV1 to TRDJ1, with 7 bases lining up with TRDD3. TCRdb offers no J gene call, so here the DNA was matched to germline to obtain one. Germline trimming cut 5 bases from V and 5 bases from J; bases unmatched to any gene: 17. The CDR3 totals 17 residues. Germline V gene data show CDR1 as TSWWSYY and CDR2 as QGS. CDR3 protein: CALGLRGGCPQADKLIF. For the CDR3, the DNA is TGTGCTCTTGGGCTGCGGGGGGGATGCCCCCAGGCAGATAAACTCATCTTT.

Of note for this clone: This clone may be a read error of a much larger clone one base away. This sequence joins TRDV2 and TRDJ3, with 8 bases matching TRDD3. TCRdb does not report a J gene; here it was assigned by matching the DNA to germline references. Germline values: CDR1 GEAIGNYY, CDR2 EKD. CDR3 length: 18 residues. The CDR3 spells CACDRTGGSLWDTRQMFF. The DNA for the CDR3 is TGTGCCTGTGACCGTACTGGGGGTAGCCTCTGGGACACCAGACAGATGTTTTTC.

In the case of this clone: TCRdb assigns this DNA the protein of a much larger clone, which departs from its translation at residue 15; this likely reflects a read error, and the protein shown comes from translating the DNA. The CDR3 reads CALGDLRDPYSKREADKLIF. The CDR3 DNA follows: TGTGCTCTTGGGGATCTAAGGGACCCGTACTCAAAGCGGGAAGCCGATAAACTCATCTTT. The genes are TRDV1 and TRDJ1; D ambiguous. The J gene, not given by TCRdb, was assigned here from a germline match of the nucleotide sequence. Germline-derived CDR1 and CDR2 are TSWWSYY and QGS. V lost 3 bases and J 3 bases, leaving 29 bases between the germline ends. The CDR3 has 20 residues.

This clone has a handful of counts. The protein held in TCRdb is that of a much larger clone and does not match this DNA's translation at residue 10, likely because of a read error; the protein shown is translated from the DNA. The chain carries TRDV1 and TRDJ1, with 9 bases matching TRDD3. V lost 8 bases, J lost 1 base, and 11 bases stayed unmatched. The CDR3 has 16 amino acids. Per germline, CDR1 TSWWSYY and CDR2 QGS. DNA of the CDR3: TGTGCTCTTCTACGCTGGGGGATCCCGTGCACCGATAAACTCATCTTT. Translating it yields CALLRWGIPCTDKLIF.

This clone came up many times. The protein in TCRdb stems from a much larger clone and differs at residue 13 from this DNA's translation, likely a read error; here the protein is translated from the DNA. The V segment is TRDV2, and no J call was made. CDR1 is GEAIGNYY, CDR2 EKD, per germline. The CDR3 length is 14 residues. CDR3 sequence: CACVPGTEALKLTF. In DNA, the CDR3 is TGTGCCTGTGTCCCAGGTACTGAGGCCCTAAAACTCACCTTT.

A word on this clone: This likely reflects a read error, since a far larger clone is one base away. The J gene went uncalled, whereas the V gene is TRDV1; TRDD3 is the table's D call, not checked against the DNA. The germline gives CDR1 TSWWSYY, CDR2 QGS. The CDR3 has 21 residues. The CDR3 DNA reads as TGTGCTCTTGGGGGGTTCGCCTTCCTACGATTTACTGGGGACTATACCGATAAACTCATTTTT. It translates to CALGGFAFLRFTGDYTDKLIF.

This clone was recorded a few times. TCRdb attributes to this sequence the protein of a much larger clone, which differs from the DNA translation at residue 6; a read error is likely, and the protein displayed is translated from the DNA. The CDR3 coding sequence is TGTGCTCTTGGGGAAGCGAATTTCTACCCCGGGATTCTGACCGATAAACTCATCTTT. Its protein is CALGEANFYPGILTDKLIF. The rearrangement joins TRDV1 to TRDJ1; D perhaps matches TRDD3 (5 bases). TCRdb gives no J gene; it was assigned here by matching the DNA to germline. The CDR3 is made up of 19 amino acids. CDR1 and CDR2 from the germline V gene are TSWWSYY and QGS. The ends were cut back, 2 bases at V and 2 bases at J, with 24 bases in the middle.

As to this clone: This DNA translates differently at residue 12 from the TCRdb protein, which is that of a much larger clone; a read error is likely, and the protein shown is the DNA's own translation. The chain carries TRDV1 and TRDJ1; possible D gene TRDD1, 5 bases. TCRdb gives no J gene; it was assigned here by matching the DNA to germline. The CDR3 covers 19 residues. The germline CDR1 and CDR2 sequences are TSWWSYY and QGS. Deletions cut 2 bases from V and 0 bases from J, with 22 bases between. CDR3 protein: CALGEIWFPRNAYTDKLIF. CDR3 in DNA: TGTGCTCTTGGGGAAATATGGTTCCCCCGAAATGCTTACACCGATAAACTCATCTTT.

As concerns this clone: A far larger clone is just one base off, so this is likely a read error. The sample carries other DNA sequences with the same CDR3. CDR3 in amino acids: CALGELEFYLFRGGIHHITDKLIF. CDR3 bases: TGTGCGCTTGGGGAACTCGAGTTTTACCTGTTCAGAGGTGGGATACACCACATCACCGATAAACTCATCTTT. V usage is TRDV1 and J usage is TRDJ1; 7 bases are a match to TRDD3. TCRdb offers no J gene call, so here the DNA was matched to germline to obtain one. The CDR3 is 24 amino acids. Germline CDR1 is TSWWSYY and CDR2 is QGS.

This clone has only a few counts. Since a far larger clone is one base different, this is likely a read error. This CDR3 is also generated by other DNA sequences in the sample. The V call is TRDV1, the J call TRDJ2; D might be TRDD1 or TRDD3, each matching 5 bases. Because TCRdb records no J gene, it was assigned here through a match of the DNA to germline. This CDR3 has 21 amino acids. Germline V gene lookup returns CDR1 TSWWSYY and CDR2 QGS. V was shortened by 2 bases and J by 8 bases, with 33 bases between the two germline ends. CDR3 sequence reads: CALGEESYHEMGKGETAQLFF. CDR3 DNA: TGTGCTCTTGGGGAAGAGTCGTACCATGAAATGGGCAAAGGGGAGACGGCACAACTCTTCTTT.

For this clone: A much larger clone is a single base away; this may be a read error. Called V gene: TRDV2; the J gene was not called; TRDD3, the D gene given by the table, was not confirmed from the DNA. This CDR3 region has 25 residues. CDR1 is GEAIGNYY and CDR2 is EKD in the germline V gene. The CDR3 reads CACDTAGFTSPVVRPDPVGTDKLIF. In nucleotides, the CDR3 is TGTGCCTGTGACACCGCGGGATTTACTTCCCCTGTTGTTAGGCCTGACCCTGTGGGGACCGATAAGCTCATCTTT.

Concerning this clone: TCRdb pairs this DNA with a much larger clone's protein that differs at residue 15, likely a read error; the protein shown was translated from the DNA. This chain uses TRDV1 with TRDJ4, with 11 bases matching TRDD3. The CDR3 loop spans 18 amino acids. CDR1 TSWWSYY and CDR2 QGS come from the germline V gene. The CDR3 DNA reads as TGTGCTCTTGGTTTCTCGATGTTGGGGGATACGCGATCCAGAACCCTGATCTTT. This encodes CALGFSMLGDTRSRTLIF.

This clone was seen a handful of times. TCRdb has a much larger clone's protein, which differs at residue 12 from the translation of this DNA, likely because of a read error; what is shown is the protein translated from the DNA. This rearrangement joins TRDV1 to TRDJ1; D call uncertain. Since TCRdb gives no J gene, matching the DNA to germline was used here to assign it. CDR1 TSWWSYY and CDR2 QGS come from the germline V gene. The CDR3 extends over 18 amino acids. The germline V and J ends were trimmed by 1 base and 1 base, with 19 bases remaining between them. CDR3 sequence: CALGEPPTGGTSTDKLIF. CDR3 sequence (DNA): TGTGCTCTTGGGGAACCCCCCACCGGTGGAACTTCCACCGATAAACTCATCTTT.